Listed here are 21 T cell receptor beta chains from one sample, sequenced in a study of OX40 agonist ivuxolimab in advanced cancers. The assay was immunoSEQ multiplex PCR, and TCRdb's table has in-frame clones only and misses some. The sample records tens of thousands of clones, roughly 82% being singletons. Sequenced material: CD4+ or CD8+ T cells sorted from blood, taken in a trial of the OX40 agonist ivuxolimab. These receptors were collected from an adult with an advanced solid tumor such as melanoma, head and neck, liver or kidney cancer.

This chain connects TRBV27 to TRBJ2-1; D might be TRBD1 (5 bases). V was cut by 5 bases and J by 6 bases, with 11 bases left in between. The germline CDR1 and CDR2 sequences are MNHEY and SMNVEV (reference sequence). There are 13 residues in the CDR3. The CDR3 nucleotides are TGTGCCAGCAGTACCACCAGGGTCAATGAGCAGTTCTTC. Translating it yields CASSTTRVNEQFF.

The V call is TRBV6-6, the J call TRBJ2-5, with TRBD1 matching over 7 bases. This CDR3 spans 15 amino acids. The germline CDR1 and CDR2 sequences are MNHNY and SVGAGI (reference sequence). J was trimmed by 5 bases and V by 5 bases; bases with no gene match: 11. CDR3 in DNA: TGTGCCAGCAGTGGTACCGGGACAGCGAGCGAGACCCAGTACTTC. Translation gives CASSGTGTASETQYF.

Notes on this clone: The sample holds other DNA sequences that translate to the same CDR3. CDR3 nucleotide sequence: TGCGCCAGCAGCTTGGGGGGCCTTGAAGCTTTCTTT. This sequence encodes CASSLGGLEAFF. V is TRBV5-1 and J is TRBJ1-1, with D tentatively TRBD1 (5 bases). Trimming shortened V by 0 bases and J by 7 bases, and 7 bases separated the two germline ends. The V gene's germline CDR1 is SGHRS and CDR2 YFSETQ. The CDR3 totals 12 residues.

This clone was seen only once. The chain recombines TRBV29-1 with TRBJ2-1, with 9 bases matching TRBD2. The CDR3 runs to 15 residues. CDR1 SQVTM and CDR2 ANQGSEA come from the germline V gene. Losses at the gene ends were 7 bases for V and 12 bases for J; bases not matched to a gene: 19. CDR3 in DNA: TGCAGCGCTTCCTACAGCGGGGGGCCAACCGGGGGGCAGTTCTTC. This codes for CSASYSGGPTGGQFF.

CDR3 amino acids: CASSLGGGRVNTEAFF. In nucleotides, the CDR3 is TGCGCCAGCAGCTTGGGTGGGGGGCGCGTGAACACTGAAGCTTTCTTT. The V and J genes are TRBV5-1 and TRBJ1-1; D possibly corresponds to TRBD1 (6 bases). Between the trimmed V and J ends, which lost 0 bases and 0 bases, there was a span of 12 bases. The CDR3 is made up of 16 amino acids. CDR1 and CDR2 (germline): SGHRS, YFSETQ.

V is TRBV11-2 and J is TRBJ2-5; unclear D gene. V was clipped by 2 bases and J by 1 base, with 5 bases between them. There are 13 residues in the CDR3. Germline CDR1 SGHAT, CDR2 FQNNGV. As DNA, the CDR3 is TGTGCCAGCAGCTTATACAGCCAAGAGACCCAGTACTTC. Amino acids: CASSLYSQETQYF.

The chain combines TRBV14 with TRBJ2-7, with a possible D match to TRBD2 (5 bases). CDR1 is SGHDN, CDR2 FVKESK, per germline. With 5 bases removed from V and 0 bases from J, the gap between germline ends came to 20 bases. This CDR3 spans 17 amino acids. The CDR3 sequence is CASSVAGLADDSYEQYF. The DNA of the CDR3 is TGTGCCAGCAGCGTAGCTGGGCTAGCCGATGACTCCTACGAGCAGTACTTC.

DNA for the CDR3: TGTGCCAGCAGTGGCAGGGTAACCCACGAGCAGTACTTC. This sequence encodes CASSGRVTHEQYF. The chain joins TRBV7-9 to TRBJ2-7; the D gene is possibly TRBD1 (5 bases). Trimming took off 6 bases at V and 5 bases at J, with 14 bases between the two ends. Germline-derived CDR1 and CDR2 are SEHNR and FQNEAQ (reference sequence). The CDR3 has 13 residues.

This sequence joins TRBV19 and TRBJ1-6; D is ambiguous. The CDR3 totals 15 residues. From germline, CDR1 is LNHDA and CDR2 SQIVND (reference sequence). Trimming stripped 4 bases from V and 7 bases from J, with 14 bases between. The CDR3 spells CASSRNGKVNSPLHF. CDR3 bases: TGTGCCAGTAGTAGGAACGGAAAAGTAAATTCACCCCTCCACTTT.

The rearrangement links TRBV2 to TRBJ1-2; 10 nucleotides align to TRBD1. With 7 bases clipped from V and 4 bases from J, the junction kept 9 bases outside the gene matches. The CDR3 runs to 15 residues. Germline CDR1 SNHLY, CDR2 FYNNEI. The CDR3 sequence is CASTRQGAAGYGYTF. The CDR3 DNA is TGTGCCAGCACCCGACAGGGGGCTGCTGGCTATGGCTACACCTTC.

CDR3 region: CASSSFGRGANVLTF. CDR3 nucleotide sequence: TGTGCCAGCAGCAGTTTTGGTCGAGGGGCCAACGTCCTGACTTTC. The chain combines TRBV7-9 with TRBJ2-6, with D unclear. CDR1 SEHNR and CDR2 FQNEAQ come from the germline V gene (reference sequence). V lost 5 bases to trimming and J lost 4 bases, with 12 bases between them. The CDR3 contains 15 residues. Filled out from reference TRBV7-9 and TRBJ2-6, the complete variable domain reads DTGVSQNPRHKITKRGQNVTFRCDPISEHNRLYWYRQTLGQGPEFLTYFQNEAQLEKSRLLSDRFSAERPKGSFSTLEIQRTEQGDSAMYLCASSSFGRGANVLTFGAGSRLTVL.

The gene calls are TRBV2 and TRBJ1-5, with D unclear. The V end was cut by 5 bases, the J end by 3 bases, with 8 bases between. The germline CDR1 and CDR2 sequences are SNHLY and FYNNEI. The CDR3 length is 13 residues. CDR3 DNA sequence: TGTGCCAGCAGTAAAGATAACAATCAGCCCCAGCATTTT. Protein: CASSKDNNQPQHF.

This clone was seen a few times. The V gene is TRBV18, the J gene TRBJ1-1, with D perhaps TRBD1 (6 bases). The CDR3 has 13 amino acids. Germline V gene lookup returns CDR1 KGHSH and CDR2 LQKENI. V dropped 6 bases and J dropped 2 bases, with 10 bases sitting between them. The CDR3 DNA reads TGTGCCAGCTCTCTACAGGGAAACACTGAAGCTTTCTTT. Its translation: CASSLQGNTEAFF.

The V call is TRBV28, the J call TRBJ2-5, with 14 nucleotides matching TRBD2. The DNA matches TRBJ2-7 better at its end, which makes the J call doubtful. Germline V CDR1 and CDR2: MDHEN, SYDVKM. This CDR3 spans 16 amino acids. The CDR3 DNA reads TGTGCCAGCAGTTCCGGGACTAGCGGGAGCAGGTACGAGCAGTACTTC. Amino acid sequence: CASSSGTSGSRYEQYF.

The rearrangement joins TRBV13 to TRBJ2-1, with 9 positions matching TRBD2. Germline CDR1 PRHDT, CDR2 FYEKMQ (reference sequence). The CDR3 length is 22 residues. V trimming: 3 bases; J trimming: 0 bases; junction bases outside the gene matches: 21. CDR3 region: CASSFIRVGGRVRMSSYNEQFF. CDR3 nucleotide sequence: TGTGCCAGCAGCTTTATAAGGGTTGGCGGGAGGGTGAGGATGAGCTCCTACAATGAGCAGTTCTTC.

This chain uses TRBV15 with TRBJ1-1, with D unclear. The CDR3 sequence is 14 residues long. Germline V gene data show CDR1 as LNHNV and CDR2 as YYDKDF (reference sequence). Trimming shortened V by 1 base and J by 1 base, and 7 bases separated the two germline ends. CDR3 region: CATSRGGKNTEAFF. As DNA, the CDR3 is TGTGCCACCAGCAGAGGAGGCAAGAACACTGAAGCTTTCTTT.

This clone was detected a few times. This rearrangement joins TRBV2 to TRBJ1-2; possible D gene TRBD1, 6 bases. V shed 4 bases and J shed 8 bases, with 14 bases lying between them. The CDR3 length is 13 residues. Germline values: CDR1 SNHLY, CDR2 FYNNEI. CDR3 in DNA: TGTGCCAGCAGTGCGGGACACCCCACCGGCTACACCTTC. Encoded protein: CASSAGHPTGYTF.

The chain links TRBV5-1 to TRBJ2-1, with D perhaps TRBD1 (5 bases). Germline CDR1 reads SGHRS; CDR2 reads YFSETQ. The V gene lost 2 bases and the J gene lost 0 bases, with 15 bases spanning the gap. The CDR3 has 17 amino acids. Here the CDR3 reads CASSFDVGASSYNEQFF. As DNA, the CDR3 is TGCGCCAGCAGCTTTGATGTTGGGGCCAGCTCCTACAATGAGCAGTTCTTC.

This rearrangement joins TRBV5-4 to TRBJ2-6; 7 nucleotides agree with TRBD1. CDR1 SGHNT and CDR2 YYREEE come from the germline V gene (reference sequence). The V gene end was trimmed by 10 bases and the J gene end by 0 bases; junction bases not matched to a gene: 4. CDR3 length equals 14 residues. The CDR3: CAEGAGSGANVLTF. CDR3 sequence (DNA): TGTGCCGAGGGGGCCGGCTCTGGGGCCAACGTCCTGACTTTC.

This sequence joins TRBV5-1 and TRBJ2-5; 12 bases are shared with TRBD2. The J call may be faulty, since TRBJ2-7 better matches the DNA end. Germline V gives CDR1 SGHRS, CDR2 YFSETQ. The CDR3 sequence is 17 residues long. CDR3 DNA sequence: TGCGCCAGCAGCTTGGGCCTAGCGGGAGGGGTAACCTACGAGCAGTACTTC. It specifies CASSLGLAGGVTYEQYF.

This clone has just a few counts. This sequence joins TRBV21-1 and TRBJ1-2. TRBV21-1 is annotated as a pseudogene. This CDR3 is built from 16 residues. CDR3 sequence: CASSKAYTVAFYGYTF. For the CDR3, the DNA is TGTGCCAGCAGCAAAGCTTACACGGTTGCCTTCTATGGCTACACCTTC.